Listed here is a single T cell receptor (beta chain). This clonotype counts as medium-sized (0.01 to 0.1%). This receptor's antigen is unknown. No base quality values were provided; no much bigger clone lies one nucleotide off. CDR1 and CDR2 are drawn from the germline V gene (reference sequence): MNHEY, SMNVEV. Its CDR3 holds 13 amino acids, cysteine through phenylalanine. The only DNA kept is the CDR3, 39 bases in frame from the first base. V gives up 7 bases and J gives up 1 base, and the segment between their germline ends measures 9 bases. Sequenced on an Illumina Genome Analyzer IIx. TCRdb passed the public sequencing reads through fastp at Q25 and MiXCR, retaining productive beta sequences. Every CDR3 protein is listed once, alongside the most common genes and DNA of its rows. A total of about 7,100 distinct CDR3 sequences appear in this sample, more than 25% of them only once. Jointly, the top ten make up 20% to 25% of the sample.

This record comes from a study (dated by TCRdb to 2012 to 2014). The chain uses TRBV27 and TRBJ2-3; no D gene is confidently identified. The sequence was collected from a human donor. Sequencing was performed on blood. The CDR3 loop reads CASINGGTDTQYF. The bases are TGTGCCAGCATTAATGGGGGCACAGATACGCAGTATTTT.